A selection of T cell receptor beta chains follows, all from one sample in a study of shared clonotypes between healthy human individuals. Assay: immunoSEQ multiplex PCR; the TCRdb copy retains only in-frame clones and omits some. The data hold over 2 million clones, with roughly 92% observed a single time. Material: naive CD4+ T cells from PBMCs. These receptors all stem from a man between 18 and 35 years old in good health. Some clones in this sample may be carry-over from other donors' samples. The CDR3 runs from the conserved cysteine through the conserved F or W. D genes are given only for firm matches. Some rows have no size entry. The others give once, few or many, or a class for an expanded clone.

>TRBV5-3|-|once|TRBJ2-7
TGTGCCAGCAGCCGAACGACAGGCCGTCCATACGAGCAGTACTTC
CASSRTTGRPYEQYF
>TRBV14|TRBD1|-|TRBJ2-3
TGTGCCAGCAGCCCTTACCGACAGGGAGGCACAGATACGCAGTATTTT
CASSPYRQGGTDTQYF
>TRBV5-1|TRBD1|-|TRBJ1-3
TGCGCCAGCAGCTTGTTTGAGGGGGCGGACACCATATATTTT
CASSLFEGADTIYF
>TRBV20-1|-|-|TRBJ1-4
TGCAGTGCTAGTGGCAGCCGAAAACTGTTTTTT
CSASGSRKLFF
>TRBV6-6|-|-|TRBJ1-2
TGTGCCAGCAGTTACTCGATACTGGGGAGCTACACCTTC
CASSYSILGSYTF
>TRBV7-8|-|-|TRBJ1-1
TGTGCCAGCAGCTTAGGAGGGTCCTCTGAAGCTTTCTTT
CASSLGGSSEAFF
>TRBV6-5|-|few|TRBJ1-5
TGTGCCAGCAGTTACCGCTCGGGGCAGAGCAATCAGCCCCAGCATTTT
CASSYRSGQSNQPQHF
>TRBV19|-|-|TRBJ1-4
TGTGCCAGTAGTTCGGGAGGGCAGGAAAAACTGTTTTTT
CASSSGGQEKLFF
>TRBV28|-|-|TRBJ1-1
TGTGCCAGCAGTCCCCTGAGGGGGGCATATAGAGCGGGGAGGAACACTGAAGCTTTCTTT
CASSPLRGAYRAGRNTEAFF
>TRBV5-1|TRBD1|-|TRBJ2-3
TGCGCCAGCAGCCGGGACAGATCTAGCACAGATACGCAGTATTTT
CASSRDRSSTDTQYF
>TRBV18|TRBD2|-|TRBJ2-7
TGTGCCAGCTCACCACGGGGGGGGATCGACGAGCAGTACTTC
CASSPRGGIDEQYF
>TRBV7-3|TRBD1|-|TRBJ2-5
TGTGCCAGCAGCCCAGGGACAGGGTTAGAGACCCAGTACTTC
CASSPGTGLETQYF
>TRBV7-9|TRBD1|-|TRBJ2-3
TGTGCCAGCAGCCGGGACAGCCCAAGCACAGATACGCAGTATTTT
CASSRDSPSTDTQYF
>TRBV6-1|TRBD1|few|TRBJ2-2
TGTGCCAGCAGCGTAGACAGGGGAACGGGGGAGCTGTTTTTT
CASSVDRGTGELFF
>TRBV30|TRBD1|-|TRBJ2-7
TGTGCCTGGAGTCCCGGGACAGGGCCCTACGAGCAGTACTTC
CAWSPGTGPYEQYF
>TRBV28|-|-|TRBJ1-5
TGTGCCAGCAGTTCCTCGGCGGGACCTATAGCCCAGCATTTT
CASSSSAGPIAQHF
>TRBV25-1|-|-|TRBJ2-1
TGTGCCAGCAGTGGTCCGGTCTCCTTAGGGGATGAGCAGTTCTTC
CASSGPVSLGDEQFF
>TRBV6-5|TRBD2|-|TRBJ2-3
TGTGCCAGCAGACTAGCGGGCACAGATACGCAGTATTTT
CASRLAGTDTQYF
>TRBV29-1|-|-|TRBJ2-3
TGCAGCGTCCTGGCAGGGGCGGATACGCAGTATTTT
CSVLAGADTQYF
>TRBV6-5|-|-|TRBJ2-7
TGTGCCAGCAGCCGACCCAGTCACCACGAGCAGTACTTC
CASSRPSHHEQYF
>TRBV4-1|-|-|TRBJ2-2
TGCGCCAGCAGCGTTACGTCGCGGGTCTCCGGGGAGCTGTTTTTT
CASSVTSRVSGELFF
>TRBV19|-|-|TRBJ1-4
TGTGCCAGTAACGAAGGAGGGGGAAAACTGTTTTTT
CASNEGGGKLFF